A selection of T cell receptor beta chains follows, all from one sample in a study of T cell responses to AZD1222 COVID-19 vaccine. TCRdb's copy holds only in-frame clones and misses some; the assay was immunoSEQ multiplex PCR. The sample lists approximately 93,000 clones; 89% were seen once. Sample: peripheral blood, taken 28 days after the second AZD1222 dose. These receptors were collected from an adult who received the AZD1222 COVID-19 vaccine. Both conserved end residues are part of each CDR3. A row's size may be missing; if present it is once, few, many or a size class.

abundance,j_gene,v_gene,CDR3aa
once,TRBJ2-7,TRBV6-2/TRBV6-3,CASSYALQRSLYEQYF
.,TRBJ2-2,TRBV3-1/TRBV3-2,CASSHRRGRNTGELFF
.,TRBJ2-5,TRBV5-5,CASRPRRGYETQYF
.,TRBJ1-4,TRBV5-1,CASSLGVREGEKLFF
once,TRBJ1-6,TRBV29-1,CSVRDRGKYNSPLHF
.,TRBJ1-1,TRBV19,CASSISGVSPTEAFF
.,TRBJ1-1,TRBV3-1/TRBV3-2,CASSQGGTTEAFF
.,TRBJ2-1,TRBV7-3,CASTPSGGQYNEQFF
.,TRBJ1-6,TRBV3-1/TRBV3-2,CASSQVAGRNSPLHF
.,TRBJ2-1,TRBV6-5,CASRVQGPSYNEQFF
.,TRBJ2-3,TRBV6-1,CASSEAGGADTQYF
.,TRBJ2-5,TRBV6-5,CATYQHSGRETQYF
few,TRBJ2-4,TRBV3-1/TRBV3-2,CASSQDSGLAGGRQYF
once,TRBJ2-7,TRBV6-2/TRBV6-3,CASSQPGVPDEQYF
.,TRBJ2-7,TRBV9,CASSVALGGEGRYEQYF
.,TRBJ2-7,TRBV15,CATSRTRDSWSQYF
.,TRBJ1-6,TRBV7-3,CASSLYRVHNSPLHF
.,TRBJ2-6,TRBV2,CATETTVIRGGANVLTF
.,TRBJ1-4,TRBV7-9,CASTSQGELFF
.,TRBJ1-2,TRBV11-2,CASNAGNYGYTF
.,TRBJ2-5,TRBV12-3/TRBV12-4,CASNFGTEETQYF
.,TRBJ2-1,TRBV7-3,CASSPLGGADEQFF
few,TRBJ1-2,TRBV30,CAWRQPRDYGYTF
.,TRBJ2-7,TRBV4-3,CASSQDEAYEQYF
.,TRBJ2-1,TRBV4-2,CASSHFLAGEEFNEQFF
.,TRBJ2-1,TRBV7-9,CASSRRGAGGYNEQFF
.,TRBJ2-1,TRBV29-1,CSVGTDWEQFF
.,TRBJ2-2,TRBV9,CASSVVPGGPAGELFF
.,TRBJ1-1,TRBV10-3,CAISNRENTEAFF
.,TRBJ2-1,TRBV28,CASTHMDSFLNNEQFF
.,TRBJ1-2,TRBV5-1,CASSSSDRVHGYTF
.,TRBJ1-3,TRBV6-1,CASSEGVGAGNTIYF
once,TRBJ2-7,TRBV6-4,CASSEPPAGAYEQYF
.,TRBJ1-2,TRBV19,CASKKGGIDLGWGYTF
.,TRBJ1-6,TRBV4-3,CASSQDARNSYNSPLHF
.,TRBJ2-3,TRBV6-1,CASSDGGATDTQYF
.,TRBJ2-3,TRBV5-6,CASSLTSGGAGEGTDTQYF
.,TRBJ1-2,TRBV4-3,CASSQEDINYGYTF
.,TRBJ2-1,TRBV4-1,CASSQPSREALSRTYNEQFF
once,TRBJ1-2,TRBV6-5,CASSHSGTDYGYTF
.,TRBJ1-2,TRBV29-1,CSVVPWTDLYGYTF
.,TRBJ2-7,TRBV9,CASSVVGTGSSEQYF
.,TRBJ1-2,TRBV6-5,CASTRLGQDYGYTF
.,TRBJ2-1,TRBV11-2,CASSVDLNNEQFF
.,TRBJ2-2,TRBV4-1,CASSQGGHTGELFF
.,TRBJ2-2,TRBV6-5,CAGTTGHTGELFF
.,TRBJ1-5,TRBV25-1,CASSENRGGQPQHF
.,TRBJ1-1,TRBV4-2,CASSQVQGGGKIRNTEAFF
.,TRBJ1-5,TRBV2,CASSERQSNQPQHF
few,TRBJ2-7,TRBV11-3,CASSPEDSHHSYEQYF